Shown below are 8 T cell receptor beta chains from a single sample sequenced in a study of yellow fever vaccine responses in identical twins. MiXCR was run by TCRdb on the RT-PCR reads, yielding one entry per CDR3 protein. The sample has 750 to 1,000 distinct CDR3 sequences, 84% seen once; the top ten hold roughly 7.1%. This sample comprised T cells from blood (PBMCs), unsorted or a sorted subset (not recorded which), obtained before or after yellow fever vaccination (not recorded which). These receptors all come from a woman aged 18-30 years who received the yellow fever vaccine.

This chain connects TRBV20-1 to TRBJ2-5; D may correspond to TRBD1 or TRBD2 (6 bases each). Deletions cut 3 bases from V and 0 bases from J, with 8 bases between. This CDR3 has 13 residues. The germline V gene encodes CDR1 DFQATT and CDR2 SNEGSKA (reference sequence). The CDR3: CSARRDNQETQYF. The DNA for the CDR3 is TGCAGTGCTAGGCGGGACAACCAAGAGACCCAGTACTTC.

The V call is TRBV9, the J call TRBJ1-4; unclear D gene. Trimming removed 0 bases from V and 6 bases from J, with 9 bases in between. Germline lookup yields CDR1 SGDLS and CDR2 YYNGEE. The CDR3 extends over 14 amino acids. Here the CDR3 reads CASSVDGDYEKLFF. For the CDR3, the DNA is TGTGCCAGCAGCGTAGATGGGGATTATGAAAAACTGTTTTTT.

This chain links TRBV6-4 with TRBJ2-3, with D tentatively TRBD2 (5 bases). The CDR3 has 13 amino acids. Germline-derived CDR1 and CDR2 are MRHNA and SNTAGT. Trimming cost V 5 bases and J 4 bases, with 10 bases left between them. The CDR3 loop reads CASSRTYADTQYF. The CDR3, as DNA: TGTGCCAGCAGTCGGACTTACGCAGATACGCAGTATTTT.

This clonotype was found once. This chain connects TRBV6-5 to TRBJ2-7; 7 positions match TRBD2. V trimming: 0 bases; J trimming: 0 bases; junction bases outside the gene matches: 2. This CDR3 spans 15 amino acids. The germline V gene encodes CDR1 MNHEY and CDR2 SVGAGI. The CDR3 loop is CASSYSGGRSYEQYF. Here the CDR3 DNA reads TGTGCCAGCAGTTACTCGGGAGGGCGCTCCTACGAGCAGTACTTC.

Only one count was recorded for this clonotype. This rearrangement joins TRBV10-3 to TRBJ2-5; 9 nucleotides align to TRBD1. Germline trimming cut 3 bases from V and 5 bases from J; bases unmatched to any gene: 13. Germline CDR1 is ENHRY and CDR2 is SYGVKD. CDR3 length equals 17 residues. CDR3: CAISDQTTGGRRETQYF. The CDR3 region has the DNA TGTGCCATCAGTGACCAAACTACAGGGGGCAGGAGGGAGACCCAGTACTTC.

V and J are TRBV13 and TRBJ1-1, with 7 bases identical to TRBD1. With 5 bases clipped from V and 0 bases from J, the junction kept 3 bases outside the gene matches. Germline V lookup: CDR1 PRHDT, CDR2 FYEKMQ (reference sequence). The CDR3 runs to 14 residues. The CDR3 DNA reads TGTGCCAGCAGCCAGGGACAGCTGAACACTGAAGCTTTCTTT. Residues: CASSQGQLNTEAFF.

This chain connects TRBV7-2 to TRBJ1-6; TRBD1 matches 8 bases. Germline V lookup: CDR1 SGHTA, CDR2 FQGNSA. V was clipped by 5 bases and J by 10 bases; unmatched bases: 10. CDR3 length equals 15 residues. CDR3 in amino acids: CASSDTGGTISPLHF. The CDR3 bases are TGTGCCAGCAGCGATACAGGGGGAACAATATCACCCCTCCACTTT. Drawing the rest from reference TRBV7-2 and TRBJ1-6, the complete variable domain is GAGVSQSPSNKVTEKGKDVELRCDPISGHTALYWYRQSLGQGLEFLIYFQGNSAPDKSGLPSDRFSAERTGGSVSTLTIQRTQQEDSAVYLCASSDTGGTISPLHFGNGTRLTVT.

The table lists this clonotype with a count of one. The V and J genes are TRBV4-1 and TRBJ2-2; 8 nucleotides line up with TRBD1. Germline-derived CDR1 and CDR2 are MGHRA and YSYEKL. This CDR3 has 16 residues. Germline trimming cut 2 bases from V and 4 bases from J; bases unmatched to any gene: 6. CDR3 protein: CASSQRQGAPTGELFF. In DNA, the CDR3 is TGCGCCAGCAGCCAAAGGCAGGGGGCGCCCACCGGGGAGCTGTTTTTT.